The next 22 T cell receptor beta chains were all read from a single sample in a study of blood T cell repertoires in COVID-19. Generated by immunoSEQ multiplex PCR, the TCRdb table keeps only in-frame clones and is missing some. The sample consists of about 260,000 clones, 90% of them appearing once. Sequencing used PBMCs or T cells enriched from blood (not recorded which). All receptors derive from a man in his fifties who had been exposed to COVID-19.

V usage is TRBV28 and J usage is TRBJ1-3, with D perhaps TRBD1 (5 bases). Trimming took off 2 bases at V and 1 base at J, with 12 bases between the two ends. Germline assignment: CDR1 MDHEN and CDR2 SYDVKM. The CDR3 runs to 16 residues. CDR3 sequence (DNA): TGTGCCAGCAGTTTACCCCGACAGTCATCTGGAAACACCATATATTTT. Its protein product is CASSLPRQSSGNTIYF.

With respect to this clone: A junction boundary mismatches the germline segment, possibly from a read error. The chain carries TRBV6-5 and TRBJ2-7, with 8 bases identical to TRBD1. This CDR3 has 13 residues. Germline CDR1 is MNHEY and CDR2 is SVGAGI. CDR3 DNA sequence: TGTGCCAGCAGTTACTCGACAGGGGAGTTGAGGGTCTTC. Protein sequence: CASSYSTGELRVF.

The V gene is TRBV18, the J gene TRBJ1-3; D gene ambiguous. This CDR3 has 15 residues. V was trimmed by 2 bases and J by 0 bases, leaving 8 bases between them. Germline assignment: CDR1 KGHSH and CDR2 LQKENI. The CDR3 reads CASSPVRISGNTIYF. In DNA form, the CDR3 reads TGTGCCAGCTCACCAGTGAGGATCTCTGGAAACACCATATATTTT. Based on the CDR3 plus reference TRBV18 and TRBJ1-3, the full variable domain is NAGVMQNPRHLVRRRGQEARLRCSPMKGHSHVYWYRQLPEEGLKFMVYLQKENIIDESGMPKERFSAEFPKEGPSILRIQQVVRGDSAAYFCASSPVRISGNTIYFGEGSWLTVV.

The CDR3 protein is CASSKYRGYMNTEAFF. DNA for the CDR3: TGTGCCAGCAGTAAATACAGGGGCTACATGAACACTGAAGCTTTCTTT. The rearrangement links TRBV27 to TRBJ1-1, with 7 bases identical to TRBD1. The V segment lost 5 bases and the J segment 0 bases; nucleotides outside the gene matches: 9. Germline V gene data show CDR1 as MNHEY and CDR2 as SMNVEV (reference sequence). The CDR3 runs 16 residues.

V and J are TRBV7-9 and TRBJ2-3, with TRBD2 matching 10 bases. The CDR3 has 18 amino acids. Germline-derived CDR1 and CDR2 are SEHNR and FQNEAQ (reference sequence). The ends lost 1 base at V and 5 bases at J; junction bases unmatched: 12. CDR3 DNA sequence: TGTGCCAGCAGCTTAGGACAGGGGCTAGCGGGAGTAGGAGATACGCAGTATTTT. Protein product: CASSLGQGLAGVGDTQYF. Full variable domain (missing parts from reference TRBV7-9 and TRBJ2-3): DTGVSQNPRHKITKRGQNVTFRCDPISEHNRLYWYRQTLGQGPEFLTYFQNEAQLEKSRLLSDRFSAERPKGSFSTLEIQRTEQGDSAMYLCASSLGQGLAGVGDTQYFGPGTRLTVL.

The CDR3 spells CAIRGQGDGYTF. The CDR3 nucleotides read TGTGCCATCAGGGGACAGGGTGATGGCTACACCTTC. The V call is TRBV10-3, the J call TRBJ1-2, with 9 nucleotides matching TRBD1. Germline V gene lookup returns CDR1 ENHRY and CDR2 SYGVKD. V was clipped by 6 bases and J by 6 bases; unmatched bases: 2. CDR3 length equals 12 residues.

The chain couples TRBV14 to TRBJ1-3; no definite D call. V was pared by 4 bases and J by 7 bases, with 8 bases between. CDR1 and CDR2 (germline): SGHDN, FVKESK. CDR3 length: 12 residues. The CDR3 region has the DNA TGTGCCAGCAGCCTAATTCGGAACACCATATATTTT. Its translation: CASSLIRNTIYF.

V is TRBV7-2 and J is TRBJ2-5; unclear D gene. V lost 5 bases and J lost 6, with 25 bases in between. Germline V gene sequence: CDR1 SGHTA, CDR2 FQGNSA. The CDR3 spans 17 residues. The CDR3 coding sequence is TGTGCCAGCAGCCGCCCCCCCGGGTCGTTGCGGTTGCAGACCCAGTACTTC. It yields the protein CASSRPPGSLRLQTQYF.

The rearrangement uses TRBV28 and TRBJ2-1, with no clear D. The CDR3 extends over 12 amino acids. The V end was cut by 6 bases, the J end by 4 bases, with 7 bases between. The germline V gene encodes CDR1 MDHEN and CDR2 SYDVKM. The DNA for the CDR3 is TGTGCCAGCAGAGAAACTTACAATGAGCAGTTCTTC. Translation: CASRETYNEQFF.

This rearrangement joins TRBV9 to TRBJ2-1; 11 bases map to TRBD2. Per germline, CDR1 SGDLS and CDR2 YYNGEE. This CDR3 is built from 17 residues. Unmatched junction bases numbered 7, after V lost 0 bases and J lost 5 bases. CDR3 residues: CASSVAGGLAGDNEQFF. The CDR3 nucleotides read TGTGCCAGCAGCGTAGCTGGTGGACTAGCGGGCGACAATGAGCAGTTCTTC. Full variable domain (missing parts from reference TRBV9 and TRBJ2-1): DSGVTQTPKHLITATGQRVTLRCSPRSGDLSVYWYQQSLDQGLQFLIQYYNGEERAKGNILERFSAQQFPDLHSELNLSSLELGDSALYFCASSVAGGLAGDNEQFFGPGTRLTVL.

This chain joins TRBV11-3 and TRBJ1-4; 8 bases agree with TRBD1. The V and J ends lost 5 bases and 8 bases, in that order; junction bases with no gene match: 10. CDR1 is SGHNT and CDR2 is YENEEA in the germline V gene. CDR3 length equals 15 residues. CDR3: CASSTGQGHSEKLFF. DNA for the CDR3: TGTGCCAGCAGCACCGGACAGGGACACAGCGAAAAACTGTTTTTT.

This CDR3 reads CATSDLRSGQGSNEQFF. In nucleotides, the CDR3 is TGTGCCACCAGTGATTTGCGATCCGGACAGGGGAGCAATGAGCAGTTCTTC. The V gene is TRBV24-1, the J gene TRBJ2-1; 9 nucleotides agree with TRBD1. The CDR3 extends over 17 amino acids. Germline V gene lookup returns CDR1 KGHDR and CDR2 SFDVKD. V dropped 0 bases and J dropped 6; count of bases not matched to a gene: 8.

V gene TRBV10-3 combines with J gene TRBJ1-2; 7 nucleotides agree with TRBD1. V trimming: 6 bases; J trimming: 4 bases; junction bases outside the gene matches: 2. The CDR3 runs to 12 residues. Germline-derived CDR1 and CDR2 are ENHRY and SYGVKD. CDR3 DNA sequence: TGTGCCATCAGACGGGACAGCTATGGCTACACCTTC. It translates to CAIRRDSYGYTF.

This chain links TRBV12-5 with TRBJ1-1, with a weak D call TRBD1 (6 bases). Deletions cut 4 bases from V and 11 bases from J, with 14 bases between. The germline V gene encodes CDR1 LGHNT and CDR2 FRNRAP. The CDR3 spans 12 residues. This CDR3 reads CASGWTAGSAFF. The CDR3, as DNA: TGTGCTAGTGGTTGGACAGCGGGGTCCGCTTTCTTT.

The genes are TRBV5-1 and TRBJ2-3, with 7 bases that match TRBD2. Germline lookup yields CDR1 SGHRS and CDR2 YFSETQ. The CDR3 sequence is 19 residues long. V shed 2 bases and J 3 bases; nucleotides not matched to a gene: 18. The CDR3 sequence: CASSFRQGGKAGRTDTQYF. In nucleotides, the CDR3 is TGCGCCAGCAGCTTTCGGCAGGGAGGGAAAGCGGGAAGGACAGATACGCAGTATTTT.

This clone appeared a single time. The chain combines TRBV5-1 with TRBJ1-6; D ambiguous. V was clipped by 5 bases and J by 6 bases, with 15 bases between them. The CDR3 spans 15 residues. Looked up from germline, CDR1 is SGHRS and CDR2 is YFSETQ. The CDR3 DNA is TGCGCCAGCAGTTATGCCCAGGCAACTAATTCACCCCTCCACTTT. It encodes CASSYAQATNSPLHF. Variable domain in full (rest from reference TRBV5-1 and TRBJ1-6): KAGVTQTPRYLIKTRGQQVTLSCSPISGHRSVSWYQQTPGQGLQFLFEYFSETQRNKGNFPGRFSGRQFSNSRSEMNVSTLELGDSALYLCASSYAQATNSPLHFGNGTRLTVT.

The CDR3 protein is CASSISLQGARGYTF. The CDR3 bases are TGTGCCAGTAGTATCTCACTACAGGGGGCGCGGGGCTACACCTTC. The rearrangement joins TRBV19 to TRBJ1-2, with TRBD1 matching 9 bases. The CDR3 totals 15 residues. The V gene end was trimmed by 3 bases and the J gene end by 8 bases; junction bases not matched to a gene: 10. From germline, CDR1 is LNHDA and CDR2 SQIVND (reference sequence).

The chain links TRBV28 to TRBJ1-2, with D possibly TRBD1 on 5 matching bases. The CDR3 is 12 amino acids. Germline assignment: CDR1 MDHEN and CDR2 SYDVKM. The V end lost 8 bases, the J end lost 8 bases, and 15 bases lay between the germline ends. DNA for the CDR3: TGTGCCAGCGGGGCAGGAATTTACGGCTACACCTTC. It codes for CASGAGIYGYTF.

The chain recombines TRBV10-3 with TRBJ2-3; 12 nucleotides align to TRBD2. This CDR3 is built from 15 residues. CDR1 and CDR2 (germline): ENHRY, SYGVKD. The junction had 5 bases not matched to a gene; V was cut back by 4 bases and J by 6 bases. CDR3 sequence: CAISGGLAGGDTQYF. CDR3 DNA sequence: TGTGCCATCAGTGGGGGACTAGCGGGCGGGGATACGCAGTATTTT.

V is TRBV4-1 and J is TRBJ2-7; possibly TRBD2 for D (5 bases). V was pared by 2 bases and J by 6 bases, with 14 bases between. The CDR3 sequence is 14 residues long. Germline V gene lookup returns CDR1 MGHRA and CDR2 YSYEKL. DNA of the CDR3: TGCGCCAGCAGCCAACGGGATACTGGGTCCGAGCAGTACGTC. Amino acid sequence: CASSQRDTGSEQYV.

V and J are TRBV9 and TRBJ2-2, with 7 positions matching TRBD1. The CDR3 loop spans 17 amino acids. J gave up 3 bases and V 4 bases, and 12 bases lay outside the gene matches. Germline assignment: CDR1 SGDLS and CDR2 YYNGEE. The CDR3 DNA reads TGTGCCAGCAGCCTCCAACAGGGGCCCCTGGACACCGGGGAGCTGTTTTTT. Its translation: CASSLQQGPLDTGELFF.

The chain joins TRBV28 to TRBJ1-2; D possibly corresponds to TRBD1 (6 bases). Germline loops: CDR1 MDHEN, CDR2 SYDVKM. Trimming cost V 3 bases and J 0 bases, with 11 bases left between them. The CDR3 is 15 amino acids. The CDR3 reads CASSFSDRANYGYTF. CDR3 nucleotides: TGTGCCAGCAGTTTCTCGGACAGAGCTAACTATGGCTACACCTTC.